The 28 T cell receptor beta chains below come from one sample, sequenced in a study of cytomegalovirus exposure and HLA in healthy donors. Both 60 Vbeta primers and 13 Jbeta primers went into the PCR. Repertoires were generated with immunoSEQ multiplex PCR, while TCRdb's copy carries only in-frame clones and drops some. The sample comprises 130,000 or so clones, 75% to 85% of which are singletons, and roughly 9.3% rests with the top ten. Material for sequencing was PBMCs. Source of these receptors: a woman in her forties or fifties in good health and CMV-seropositive.

The V and J genes are TRBV25-1 and TRBJ2-7; the match to TRBD2 covers 15 bases. Germline V gene lookup returns CDR1 MGHDK and CDR2 SYGVNS. V shed 8 bases and J 7 bases; nucleotides not matched to a gene: 9. The CDR3 covers 15 residues. In nucleotides, the CDR3 is TGTGCCAGCCTAAAACCGGGACTAGCGGGAGGAGAGCAGTACTTC. Its translation is CASLKPGLAGGEQYF.

A few counts support this clone. This chain links TRBV27 with TRBJ2-3; 15 nucleotides align to TRBD2. This CDR3 has 15 residues. Germline CDR1 and CDR2: MNHEY and SMNVEV (reference sequence). With 8 bases clipped from V and 5 bases from J, the junction kept 5 bases outside the gene matches. As DNA, the CDR3 is TGTGCCAGCCGGGGACTAGCGGGAGGAATAGATACGCAGTATTTT. This translates into CASRGLAGGIDTQYF.

The V call is TRBV5-1, the J call TRBJ2-7, with D possibly matching TRBD2 (6 bases). The CDR3 runs 13 residues. Germline loops: CDR1 SGHRS, CDR2 YFSETQ. Trimming shortened V by 0 bases and J by 5 bases, and 9 bases separated the two germline ends. This CDR3 reads CASSLETGDEQYF. The CDR3 nucleotides read TGCGCCAGCAGCTTGGAGACGGGAGACGAGCAGTACTTC.

The chain recombines TRBV29-1 with TRBJ2-3, with 7 bases aligning to TRBD1. The germline V gene encodes CDR1 SQVTM and CDR2 ANQGSEA. The junction had 8 bases not matched to a gene; V was cut back by 6 bases and J by 2 bases. CDR3 size: 14 residues. CDR3 DNA: TGCAGCGTGCGACAGGGTCCTTACACAGATACGCAGTATTTT. Its translation: CSVRQGPYTDTQYF.

The chain uses TRBV7-9 and TRBJ1-2, with D unclear. This CDR3 contains 15 residues. V was pared by 0 bases and J by 4 bases, with 12 bases between. Germline lookup yields CDR1 SEHNR and CDR2 FQNEAQ (reference sequence). The CDR3 protein is CASSLAGRNSYGYTF. For the CDR3, the DNA is TGTGCCAGCAGCTTAGCGGGCAGGAATAGCTATGGCTACACCTTC.

The chain carries TRBV29-1 and TRBJ2-1; TRBD2 agrees at 7 bases. CDR1 and CDR2 (germline): SQVTM, ANQGSEA. CDR3 length: 11 amino acids. V lost 7 bases and J lost 8; bases outside the gene matches: 5. CDR3 residues: CSGGGSDEQFF. The CDR3 DNA reads TGCAGCGGGGGAGGGTCGGATGAGCAGTTCTTC.

The V and J genes are TRBV6-6 and TRBJ2-3, with D possibly matching TRBD2 (6 bases). With 7 bases removed from V and 0 bases from J, the gap between germline ends came to 14 bases. Germline V lookup: CDR1 MNHNY, CDR2 SVGAGI (reference sequence). There are 15 residues in the CDR3. As DNA, the CDR3 is TGTGCCAGCAAGGCGGGGAGTGCTAGCACAGATACGCAGTATTTT. It is translated as CASKAGSASTDTQYF.

This clone has at least ten counts. This chain links TRBV7-2 with TRBJ1-1, with D perhaps TRBD1 (6 bases). V was pared by 3 bases and J by 3 bases, with 14 bases between. The germline V gene has CDR1 SGHTA and CDR2 FQGNSA. The CDR3 sequence is 15 residues long. The CDR3 protein is CASSFSGQPYTEAFF. As DNA, the CDR3 is TGTGCCAGCAGCTTTTCAGGACAGCCGTACACTGAAGCTTTCTTT.

This clone was detected only once. This chain connects TRBV7-9 to TRBJ2-7; weak D call: TRBD2 (6 bases). Germline V gives CDR1 SEHNR, CDR2 FQNEAQ (reference sequence). Trimming took off 5 bases at V and 2 bases at J, with 16 bases between the two ends. CDR3 length: 15 residues. The CDR3 bases are TGTGCCAGCAGCCCGTGGGTAGCGGCCCCCTACGAGCAGTACTTC. Encoded protein: CASSPWVAAPYEQYF.

The genes are TRBV11-2 and TRBJ2-2; 9 nucleotides line up with TRBD2. The CDR3 contains 16 residues. Trimming at V came to 1 base and at J to 7 bases, leaving 7 bases not matched to a gene. Germline loops: CDR1 SGHAT, CDR2 FQNNGV. This chain's CDR3 is CASSLVAGEGIGELFF. The CDR3 DNA reads as TGTGCCAGCAGCTTAGTAGCGGGAGAAGGTATCGGGGAGCTGTTTTTT.

The V call is TRBV5-1, the J call TRBJ1-4, with TRBD1 matching 8 bases. The J segment lost 6 bases and the V segment lost 4 bases, leaving 5 bases of the junction unmatched. Germline CDR1 reads SGHRS; CDR2 reads YFSETQ. This CDR3 is built from 14 residues. CDR3 in DNA: TGCGCCAGCAGCCCCCAGGGGGCCGATGAAAAACTGTTTTTT. Amino acids: CASSPQGADEKLFF.

The genes are TRBV11-2 and TRBJ1-5; D may be TRBD1 (5 bases). From germline, CDR1 is SGHAT and CDR2 FQNNGV. V was pared by 4 bases and J by 0 bases, with 22 bases between. The CDR3 length is 19 residues. The CDR3 DNA is TGTGCCAGCAGCTACCACCAGGGCCTGATACCCTATAGCAATCAGCCCCAGCATTTT. This gives the protein CASSYHQGLIPYSNQPQHF.

In regard to this clone: One junction end disagrees with the germline gene, perhaps due to a read error. The chain recombines TRBV6-5 with TRBJ1-2; possibly TRBD1 for D (5 bases). Germline values: CDR1 MNHEY, CDR2 SVGAGI. The CDR3 totals 13 residues. This chain's CDR3 is CASSYGRVYAYTF. The CDR3 DNA reads as TGTGCCAGCAGTTACGGCAGGGTCTATGCCTACACCTTC.

The chain combines TRBV6-5 with TRBJ1-1; tentative D call: TRBD1 (5 bases). Looked up from germline, CDR1 is MNHEY and CDR2 is SVGAGI. The CDR3 totals 13 residues. The V gene lost 6 bases and the J gene lost 3 bases, with 11 bases spanning the gap. CDR3 nucleotide sequence: TGTGCCAGCAGAGGCCCCAGGGACACTGAAGCTTTCTTT. As protein: CASRGPRDTEAFF.

This clone has a count of ten or more. V usage is TRBV7-9 and J usage is TRBJ1-3; 7 bases are a match to TRBD1. CDR1 and CDR2 (germline): SEHNR, FQNEAQ (reference sequence). V trimming: 5 bases; J trimming: 14 bases; junction bases outside the gene matches: 9. This CDR3 region has 12 residues. The CDR3 protein is CASSLNRGPLYF. As DNA, the CDR3 is TGTGCCAGCAGCCTTAACAGGGGTCCACTATATTTT.

The V gene is TRBV9, the J gene TRBJ1-3; D uncertain. This CDR3 spans 14 amino acids. CDR1 and CDR2 (germline): SGDLS, YYNGEE. V lost 1 base and J 2 bases, leaving 7 bases between the germline ends. CDR3 DNA sequence: TGTGCCAGCAGCGTAACCAGTACTGGAAACACCATATATTTT. Its translation is CASSVTSTGNTIYF.

V gene TRBV4-3 combines with J gene TRBJ2-7; no reliable D call. The CDR3 length is 14 residues. The germline gives CDR1 LGHNA, CDR2 YSLEER. Trimming removed 2 bases at V and 5 bases at J, with 13 bases between. CDR3 loop: CASSQSLGSHEQYF. For the CDR3, the DNA is TGCGCCAGCAGCCAAAGCCTAGGTAGCCACGAGCAGTACTTC.

Of note for this clone: Different DNA sequences within this sample yield the same CDR3. J is TRBJ1-6 and V is TRBV27; 10 positions match TRBD1. V was clipped by 8 bases and J by 7 bases; unmatched bases: 5. Germline assignment: CDR1 MNHEY and CDR2 SMNVEV (reference sequence). This CDR3 is built from 14 residues. CDR3 residues: CASGRTGGNSPLHF. CDR3 DNA sequence: TGTGCCAGCGGACGGACAGGGGGGAATTCACCCCTCCACTTT.

This clone showed up just a few times. V gene TRBV7-3 combines with J gene TRBJ2-5; 8 nucleotides match TRBD1. V shed 5 bases and J 4 bases; nucleotides not matched to a gene: 6. CDR1 SGHTA and CDR2 FQGTGA come from the germline V gene. This CDR3 comprises 14 residues. CDR3 sequence (DNA): TGTGCCAGCAGCCCGTCAGGGGGCCGAGAGACCCAGTACTTC. It yields the protein CASSPSGGRETQYF.

The chain employs TRBV4-3 and TRBJ2-3; 11 nucleotides align to TRBD2. The CDR3 has 17 amino acids. V lost 1 base, J lost 6 bases, and 9 bases stayed unmatched. CDR1 and CDR2 (germline): LGHNA, YSLEER. The CDR3 is CASSQGTSGLGLDTQYF. As DNA, the CDR3 is TGCGCCAGCAGCCAAGGGACTAGCGGGCTCGGTTTGGATACGCAGTATTTT.

The chain joins TRBV30 to TRBJ2-2; TRBD2 agrees at 12 bases. This CDR3 contains 17 residues. Germline V gives CDR1 GTSNPN, CDR2 SVGIG (reference sequence). V shed 3 bases, J shed 4 bases, and the junction held 9 bases outside the gene matches. The CDR3 nucleotides are TGTGCCTGGAGCGCGGTGGGACTAGCGGGCTCCACCGGGGAGCTGTTTTTT. Protein sequence: CAWSAVGLAGSTGELFF.

V gene TRBV5-5 combines with J gene TRBJ2-7, with D unresolved. Germline V gene sequence: CDR1 SGHKS, CDR2 YYEKEE (reference sequence). This CDR3 is 12 amino acids long. Trimming took off 0 bases at V and 4 bases at J, with 5 bases between the two ends. CDR3 sequence reads: CASSLGQYEQYF. Written as DNA, the CDR3 is TGTGCCAGCAGCTTGGGGCAGTACGAGCAGTACTTC.

The chain carries TRBV6-6 and TRBJ1-1; 11 bases match TRBD1. The J segment lost 4 bases and the V segment lost 5 bases, leaving 6 bases of the junction unmatched. Germline CDR1 MNHNY, CDR2 SVGAGI (reference sequence). CDR3 size: 15 residues. CDR3 DNA: TGTGCCAGCAGTCGGGGGACAGGGGGAGGCACTGAAGCTTTCTTT. It specifies CASSRGTGGGTEAFF.

This clone was counted a few times. J is TRBJ2-7 and V is TRBV4-3, with D perhaps TRBD1 (6 bases). Trimming pared 4 bases from V and 0 bases from J, leaving 13 bases between. CDR3 length: 15 amino acids. Germline values: CDR1 LGHNA, CDR2 YSLEER. In DNA form, the CDR3 reads TGCGCCAGCAGCCTGTTACTGGGGGCCTCCTACGAGCAGTACTTC. Its protein is CASSLLLGASYEQYF.

The chain has TRBV4-2 and TRBJ1-2; 7 bases align to TRBD1. The V gene end was trimmed by 1 base and the J gene end by 5 bases; junction bases not matched to a gene: 4. The germline CDR1 and CDR2 sequences are LGHNA and YNFKEQ. The CDR3 is made up of 14 amino acids. The CDR3 reads CASSQVGGTYGYTF. In DNA form, the CDR3 reads TGTGCCAGCAGCCAAGTAGGGGGCACATATGGCTACACCTTC.

The DNA for the CDR3 is TGTGCCTGGACGTGGCAGGGGGTTGGGTCTGGCTACACCTTC. Translating it yields CAWTWQGVGSGYTF. V is TRBV30 and J is TRBJ1-2; 7 positions match TRBD1. The germline V gene has CDR1 GTSNPN and CDR2 SVGIG (reference sequence). Trimming took 4 bases from V and 7 from J; bases not matched to a gene: 12. There are 14 residues in the CDR3.

The J gene is TRBJ2-3, the V gene TRBV10-3; TRBD2 agrees at 9 bases. This CDR3 has 14 amino acids. CDR1 and CDR2 from the germline V gene are ENHRY and SYGVKD. The V and J ends lost 10 bases and 2 bases, in that order; junction bases with no gene match: 7. The CDR3 region has the DNA TGTGCCACAAGCGGGAGGCCCCACACAGATACGCAGTATTTT. It encodes CATSGRPHTDTQYF.

V usage is TRBV5-4 and J usage is TRBJ1-2; unclear D gene. Between the trimmed V and J ends, which lost 0 bases and 4 bases, there was a span of 10 bases. The CDR3 is made up of 14 amino acids. Per the germline V gene, CDR1 is SGHNT and CDR2 is YYREEE (reference sequence). The chain's CDR3 is CASSLVADRYGYTF. The CDR3 bases are TGTGCCAGCAGCTTGGTAGCAGACCGCTATGGCTACACCTTC.